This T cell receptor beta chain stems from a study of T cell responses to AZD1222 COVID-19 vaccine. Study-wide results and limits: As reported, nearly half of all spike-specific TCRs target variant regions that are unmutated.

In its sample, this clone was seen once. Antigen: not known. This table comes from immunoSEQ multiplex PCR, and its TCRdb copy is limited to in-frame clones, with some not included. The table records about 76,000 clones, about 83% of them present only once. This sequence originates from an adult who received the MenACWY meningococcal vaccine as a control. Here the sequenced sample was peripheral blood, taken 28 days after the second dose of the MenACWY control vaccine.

CDR3 residues: CASSLEAVASTGELFF. In DNA form, the CDR3 reads TGCGCCAGCAGCTTGGAAGCAGTAGCGAGCACCGGGGAGCTGTTTTTT. The V call is TRBV5-1, the J call TRBJ2-2; tentatively, D is TRBD2 (5 bases). V was trimmed by 0 bases and J by 4 bases, leaving 13 bases between them. The germline V gene has CDR1 SGHRS and CDR2 YFSETQ. This CDR3 spans 16 amino acids.